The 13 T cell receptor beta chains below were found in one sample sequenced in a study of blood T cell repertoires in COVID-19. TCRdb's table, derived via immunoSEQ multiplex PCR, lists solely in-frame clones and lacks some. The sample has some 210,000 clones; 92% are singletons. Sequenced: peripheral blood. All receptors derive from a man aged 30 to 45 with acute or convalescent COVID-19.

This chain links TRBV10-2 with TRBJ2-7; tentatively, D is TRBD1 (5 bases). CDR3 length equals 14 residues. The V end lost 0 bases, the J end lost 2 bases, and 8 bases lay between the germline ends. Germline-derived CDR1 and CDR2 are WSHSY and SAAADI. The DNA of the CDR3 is TGCGCCAGCAGTGAGTCAAGGGGTCCCTACGAGCAGTACTTC. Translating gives CASSESRGPYEQYF.

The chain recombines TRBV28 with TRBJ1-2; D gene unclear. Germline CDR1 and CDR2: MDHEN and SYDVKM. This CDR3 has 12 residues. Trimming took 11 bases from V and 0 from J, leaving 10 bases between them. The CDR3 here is CASFLSNYGYTF. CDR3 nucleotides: TGTGCCTCTTTTCTTTCTAACTATGGCTACACCTTC.

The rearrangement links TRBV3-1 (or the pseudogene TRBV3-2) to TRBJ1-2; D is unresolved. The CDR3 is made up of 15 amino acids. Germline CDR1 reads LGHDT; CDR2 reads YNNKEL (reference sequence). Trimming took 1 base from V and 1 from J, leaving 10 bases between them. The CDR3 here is CASSQGSGYNYGYTF. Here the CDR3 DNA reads TGTGCCAGCAGCCAAGGGTCAGGCTATAACTATGGCTACACCTTC.

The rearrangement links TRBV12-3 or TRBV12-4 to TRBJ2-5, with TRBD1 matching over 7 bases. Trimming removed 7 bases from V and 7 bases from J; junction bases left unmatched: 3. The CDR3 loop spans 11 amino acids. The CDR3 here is CASKGAGTQYF. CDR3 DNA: TGTGCCAGCAAGGGGGCGGGGACCCAGTACTTC.

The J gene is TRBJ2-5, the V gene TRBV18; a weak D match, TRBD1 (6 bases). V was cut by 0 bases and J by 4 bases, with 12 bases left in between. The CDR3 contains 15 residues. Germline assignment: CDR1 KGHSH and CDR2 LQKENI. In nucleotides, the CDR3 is TGTGCCAGCTCACCACCACAGGGAGCCCCAGAGACCCAGTACTTC. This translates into CASSPPQGAPETQYF.

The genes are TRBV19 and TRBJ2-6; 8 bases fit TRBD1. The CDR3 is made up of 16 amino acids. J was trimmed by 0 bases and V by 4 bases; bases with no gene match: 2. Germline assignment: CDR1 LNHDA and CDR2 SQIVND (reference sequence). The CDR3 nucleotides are TGTGCCAGTAGTAGGACAGGGACCTCTGGGGCCAACGTCCTGACTTTC. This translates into CASSRTGTSGANVLTF.

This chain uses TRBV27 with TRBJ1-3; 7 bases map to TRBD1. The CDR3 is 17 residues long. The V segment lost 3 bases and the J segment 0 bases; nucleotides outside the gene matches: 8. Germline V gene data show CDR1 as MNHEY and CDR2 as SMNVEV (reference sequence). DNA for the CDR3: TGTGCCAGCAGTTTTAGGCTTACAGGGGCCTCTGGAAACACCATATATTTT. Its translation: CASSFRLTGASGNTIYF.

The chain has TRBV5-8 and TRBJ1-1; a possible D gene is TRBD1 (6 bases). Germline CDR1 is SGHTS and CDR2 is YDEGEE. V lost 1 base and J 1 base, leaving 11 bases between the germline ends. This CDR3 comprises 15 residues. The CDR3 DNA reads TGTGCCAGCAGCTTGCCCGGGACACCGAACACTGAAGCTTTCTTT. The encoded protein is CASSLPGTPNTEAFF.

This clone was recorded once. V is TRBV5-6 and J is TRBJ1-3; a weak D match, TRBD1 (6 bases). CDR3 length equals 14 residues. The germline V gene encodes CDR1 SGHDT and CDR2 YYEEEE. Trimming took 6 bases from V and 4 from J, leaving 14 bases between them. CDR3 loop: CASTLQGPGNTIYF. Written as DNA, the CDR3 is TGTGCCAGCACCTTACAGGGACCCGGAAACACCATATATTTT.

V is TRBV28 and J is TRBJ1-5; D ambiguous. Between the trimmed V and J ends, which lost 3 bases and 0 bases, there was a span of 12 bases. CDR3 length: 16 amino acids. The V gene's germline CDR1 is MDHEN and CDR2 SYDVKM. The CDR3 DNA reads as TGTGCCAGCAGTTTGAGGGTCCCCGATAGCAATCAGCCCCAGCATTTT. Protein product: CASSLRVPDSNQPQHF.

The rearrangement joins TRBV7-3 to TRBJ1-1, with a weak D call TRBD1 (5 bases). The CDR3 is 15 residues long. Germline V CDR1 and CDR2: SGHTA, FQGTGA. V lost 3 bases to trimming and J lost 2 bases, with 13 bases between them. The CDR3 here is CASSLSAGINTEAFF. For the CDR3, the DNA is TGTGCCAGCAGCTTGAGTGCAGGGATAAACACTGAAGCTTTCTTT.

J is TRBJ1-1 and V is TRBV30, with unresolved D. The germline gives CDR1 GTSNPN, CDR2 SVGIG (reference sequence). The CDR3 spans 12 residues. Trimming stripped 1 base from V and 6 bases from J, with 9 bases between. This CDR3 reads CAWSAYTAEAFF. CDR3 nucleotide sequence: TGTGCCTGGAGTGCCTATACGGCTGAAGCTTTCTTT.

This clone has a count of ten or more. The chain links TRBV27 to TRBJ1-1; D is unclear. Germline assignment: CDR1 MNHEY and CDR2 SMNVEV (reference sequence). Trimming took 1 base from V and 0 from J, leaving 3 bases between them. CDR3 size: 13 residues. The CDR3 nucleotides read TGTGCCAGCAGTTTATTCTTGAACACTGAAGCTTTCTTT. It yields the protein CASSLFLNTEAFF.